What follows are 21 T cell receptor beta chains derived from one specimen sequenced in a study of blood T cell repertoires in COVID-19. Generated by immunoSEQ multiplex PCR, the TCRdb table keeps only in-frame clones and is missing some. Here the sample spans fewer than 250,000 clones, around 87% being singletons. Material for sequencing was PBMCs or T cells enriched from blood (not recorded which). Receptor source: a man under 40 in a cohort exposed to, infected with or recovered from COVID-19 (not recorded which).

V gene TRBV5-1 combines with J gene TRBJ1-1; D possibly corresponds to TRBD1 (6 bases). Trimming shortened V by 4 bases and J by 2 bases, and 9 bases separated the two germline ends. The length of the CDR3 is 13 residues. Germline V gene sequence: CDR1 SGHRS, CDR2 YFSETQ. CDR3 nucleotides: TGCGCCAGCAGCCCGACAGGAAACACTGAAGCTTTCTTT. Protein product: CASSPTGNTEAFF.

This chain links TRBV7-2 with TRBJ2-4; 8 positions match TRBD2. The CDR3 contains 14 residues. The germline CDR1 and CDR2 sequences are SGHTA and FQGNSA. With V trimmed by 5 bases and J by 9 bases, 9 bases remained unmatched. The CDR3 DNA sequence: TGTGCCAGCAGCCTCCGGGGGGGAGGAGGCATTCAGTACTTC. It encodes CASSLRGGGGIQYF.

This clone occurred a few times. The chain has TRBV7-6 and TRBJ2-7, with 7 nucleotides matching TRBD1. V was clipped by 1 base and J by 0 bases; unmatched bases: 6. CDR1 SGHVS and CDR2 FNYEAQ come from the germline V gene. The length of the CDR3 is 16 residues. CDR3 nucleotides: TGTGCCAGCAGCTTAGTGAAAGGGGGCGGCTCCTACGAGCAGTACTTC. This codes for CASSLVKGGGSYEQYF.

CDR3 region: CASSPSDAAYNEQFF. The CDR3 nucleotides read TGTGCCAGCAGCCCTAGCGACGCGGCCTACAATGAGCAGTTCTTC. The V and J genes are TRBV7-9 and TRBJ2-1; maybe TRBD2 (6 bases). The CDR3 contains 15 residues. Germline V gene lookup returns CDR1 SEHNR and CDR2 FQNEAQ (reference sequence). Trimming cost V 5 bases and J 2 bases, with 13 bases left between them.

This sequence joins TRBV28 and TRBJ2-1, with 8 bases aligning to TRBD2. V gave up 3 bases and J gave up 5 bases; unmatched junction bases: 6. Germline assignment: CDR1 MDHEN and CDR2 SYDVKM. The CDR3 covers 15 residues. CDR3 amino acids: CASSFVGGLDNEQFF. The CDR3 nucleotides read TGTGCCAGCAGTTTTGTTGGGGGACTAGACAATGAGCAGTTCTTC. The full variable domain, its missing parts supplied by reference TRBV28 and TRBJ2-1, is DVKVTQSSRYLVKRTGEKVFLECVQDMDHENMFWYRQDPGLGLRLIYFSYDVKMKEKGDIPEGYSVSREKKERFSLILESASTNQTSMYLCASSFVGGLDNEQFFGPGTRLTVL.

This chain joins TRBV6-4 and TRBJ1-1; D is unclear. This CDR3 is 13 amino acids long. V was trimmed by 4 bases and J by 4 bases, leaving 10 bases between them. CDR1 MRHNA and CDR2 SNTAGT come from the germline V gene. Here the CDR3 reads CASSVEGGTEAFF. CDR3 DNA sequence: TGTGCCAGCAGTGTCGAGGGAGGCACTGAAGCTTTCTTT.

V is TRBV7-6 and J is TRBJ2-1, with 9 bases identical to TRBD2. Germline-derived CDR1 and CDR2 are SGHVS and FNYEAQ. V trimming: 5 bases; J trimming: 4 bases; junction bases outside the gene matches: 6. The CDR3 length is 15 residues. CDR3: CASSRSGGPYNEQFF. CDR3 bases: TGTGCCAGCAGCCGTAGCGGGGGCCCTTACAATGAGCAGTTCTTC.

The chain joins TRBV5-5 to TRBJ2-7; D is possibly TRBD1 (5 bases). V lost 4 bases and J lost 6, with 11 bases in between. In germline, CDR1 is SGHKS, CDR2 YYEKEE (reference sequence). The CDR3 contains 12 residues. Here the CDR3 DNA reads TGTGCCAGCAGCCCAACAGGTCTCGAGCAGTACTTC. Protein product: CASSPTGLEQYF.

CDR3 sequence reads: CASSLGQATLNQPQHF. DNA of the CDR3: TGTGCCAGCAGCTTAGGACAGGCCACGCTCAATCAGCCCCAGCATTTT. V usage is TRBV7-9 and J usage is TRBJ1-5; TRBD1 might be the D (6 bases). This CDR3 has 16 residues. Germline CDR1 is SEHNR and CDR2 is FQNEAQ (reference sequence). Trimming removed 1 base from V and 3 bases from J, with 13 bases in between.

The rearrangement joins TRBV9 to TRBJ1-2; a possible D gene is TRBD1 (5 bases). The CDR3 length is 15 residues. Trimming removed 0 bases at V and 2 bases at J, with 11 bases between. CDR1 SGDLS and CDR2 YYNGEE come from the germline V gene. CDR3 coding DNA: TGTGCCAGCAGCGTAGGGGTGGGGCTGAACTATGGCTACACCTTC. Its protein product is CASSVGVGLNYGYTF. Complete variable domain (other parts from reference TRBV9 and TRBJ1-2): DSGVTQTPKHLITATGQRVTLRCSPRSGDLSVYWYQQSLDQGLQFLIQYYNGEERAKGNILERFSAQQFPDLHSELNLSSLELGDSALYFCASSVGVGLNYGYTFGSGTRLTVV.

The chain carries TRBV19 and TRBJ2-3, with TRBD2 matching 9 bases. Per the germline V gene, CDR1 is LNHDA and CDR2 is SQIVND (reference sequence). The CDR3 contains 14 residues. The V gene end was trimmed by 8 bases and the J gene end by 6 bases; junction bases not matched to a gene: 9. The CDR3 coding sequence is TGTGCCAGTCAAAATAGCGGGAGAGCTGATACGCAGTATTTT. Translating gives CASQNSGRADTQYF.

The chain couples TRBV2 to TRBJ2-2, with 11 bases that match TRBD2. CDR1 is SNHLY, CDR2 FYNNEI, per germline. V lost 6 bases, J lost 2 bases, and 5 bases stayed unmatched. CDR3 length equals 16 residues. The CDR3 spells CASRSGLAANTGELFF. In nucleotides, the CDR3 is TGTGCCAGCAGATCGGGACTAGCGGCTAACACCGGGGAGCTGTTTTTT.

This chain links TRBV9 with TRBJ2-7; perhaps TRBD2 as D (6 bases). The CDR3 is 12 amino acids. The germline V gene encodes CDR1 SGDLS and CDR2 YYNGEE. Trimming removed 5 bases from V and 9 bases from J, with 15 bases in between. CDR3 nucleotides: TGTGCCAGCAGTCGAGAAGCGGGCGGGCAGTACTTC. It encodes CASSREAGGQYF.

CDR3 residues: CASSQDYSGGASGELFF. CDR3 nucleotide sequence: TGCGCCAGCAGCCAAGATTATAGCGGGGGGGCGTCCGGGGAGCTGTTTTTT. The rearrangement links TRBV4-3 to TRBJ2-2; TRBD2 aligns across 11 bases. CDR1 is LGHNA, CDR2 YSLEER, per germline. This CDR3 contains 17 residues. Germline trimming cut 0 bases from V and 6 bases from J; bases unmatched to any gene: 6.

This rearrangement joins TRBV9 to TRBJ1-5; a weak D match, TRBD1 (6 bases). The germline V and J ends were trimmed by 3 bases and 1 base, with 8 bases remaining between them. The germline V gene has CDR1 SGDLS and CDR2 YYNGEE. The CDR3 is 14 residues long. Here the CDR3 reads CASSATGSNQPQHF. CDR3 nucleotides: TGTGCCAGCAGCGCCACAGGGAGCAATCAGCCCCAGCATTTT. The full variable domain, in which reference TRBV9 and TRBJ1-5 provide the parts outside the CDR3, is DSGVTQTPKHLITATGQRVTLRCSPRSGDLSVYWYQQSLDQGLQFLIQYYNGEERAKGNILERFSAQQFPDLHSELNLSSLELGDSALYFCASSATGSNQPQHFGDGTRLSIL.

J is TRBJ2-1 and V is TRBV7-2; 7 nucleotides agree with TRBD1. Germline assignment: CDR1 SGHTA and CDR2 FQGNSA. Trimming at V came to 1 base and at J to 4 bases, leaving 10 bases not matched to a gene. The CDR3 is made up of 17 amino acids. The CDR3 DNA sequence: TGTGCCAGCAGCTTAGTACCTGGGGACAGCCTGTACAATGAGCAGTTCTTC. It encodes CASSLVPGDSLYNEQFF.

This sequence joins TRBV28 and TRBJ1-4; 7 nucleotides match TRBD1. CDR3 size: 16 residues. The V gene end was trimmed by 3 bases and the J gene end by 8 bases; junction bases not matched to a gene: 12. Germline-derived CDR1 and CDR2 are MDHEN and SYDVKM. Here the CDR3 DNA reads TGTGCCAGCAGTTTCTACCTGGGACAGACGGAGGAAAAACTGTTTTTT. Amino acids: CASSFYLGQTEEKLFF.

This clone has just one count. The chain employs TRBV27 and TRBJ1-5, with 8 bases identical to TRBD1. The trim removed 8 bases at V and 7 bases at J, leaving 10 bases unmatched. Germline CDR1 MNHEY, CDR2 SMNVEV (reference sequence). This CDR3 region has 14 residues. In nucleotides, the CDR3 is TGTGCCAGCGGAGGACAGGGTATAGGCCAGCCCCAGCATTTT. Translated: CASGGQGIGQPQHF.

Only one count was recorded for this clone. The V call is TRBV15, the J call TRBJ2-3; 7 bases align to TRBD2. Germline V CDR1 and CDR2: LNHNV, YYDKDF (reference sequence). This CDR3 has 17 residues. V shed 0 bases, J shed 5 bases, and the junction held 11 bases outside the gene matches. The CDR3: CATSRDSSSGNVDTQYF. CDR3 DNA sequence: TGTGCCACCAGCAGAGATTCCTCAAGCGGGAACGTAGATACGCAGTATTTT.

This clone was detected a few times. The V gene is TRBV6-5, the J gene TRBJ1-1; a possible D gene is TRBD1 (5 bases). CDR1 MNHEY and CDR2 SVGAGI come from the germline V gene. The CDR3 totals 13 residues. Trimming removed 2 bases from V and 5 bases from J, with 9 bases in between. The CDR3 here is CASSYLGATEAFF. CDR3 nucleotide sequence: TGTGCCAGCAGTTACCTAGGGGCGACTGAAGCTTTCTTT.

The chain recombines TRBV28 with TRBJ2-2, with 11 bases fitting TRBD2. Germline V gene lookup returns CDR1 MDHEN and CDR2 SYDVKM. V shed 4 bases and J 4 bases; nucleotides not matched to a gene: 2. This CDR3 is built from 15 residues. This CDR3 reads CASSYGTSGTGELFF. The CDR3 DNA reads as TGTGCCAGCAGTTACGGGACTAGCGGCACCGGGGAGCTGTTTTTT.